These T cell receptor beta chains were read from a single sample in a study of CD8 T cells in Susac syndrome. Each CDR3 protein gets one entry after TCRdb re-called the immunoSEQ multiplex PCR reads with MiXCR. The sample has about 280,000 distinct CDR3 sequences, around 84% seen once. Sequenced material: CD8+ T cells from PBMCs. All receptors come from a human donor with multiple sclerosis. Both conserved end residues are part of each CDR3. The order of the fields is clone size, D gene, V gene, J gene, CDR3 protein, CDR3 DNA. A D gene is named only where the DNA matches it firmly. Only some rows state a clone size, as once, few, many or a class for expanded clones.

-	TRBD1	TRBV15	TRBJ2-7	CATSRDGGQGYEQYF	TGTGCCACCAGCAGAGATGGGGGACAGGGTTACGAGCAGTACTTC
-	-	TRBV5-1	TRBJ1-1	CASSWTEQGSPMNTEAFF	TGCGCCAGCAGCTGGACAGAACAGGGATCACCCATGAACACTGAAGCTTTCTTT
-	TRBD1	TRBV4-1	TRBJ1-5	CASSDRGFQPQHF	TGCGCCAGCAGTGACAGGGGGTTTCAGCCCCAGCATTTT
-	-	TRBV11-2	TRBJ2-3	CASSLEAGVQDTQYF	TGTGCCAGCAGCTTAGAGGCCGGGGTACAAGATACGCAGTATTTT
-	-	TRBV23-1	TRBJ1-5	CASSQSRFGLGVQPQHF	TGCGCCAGCAGTCAATCGAGATTCGGGCTAGGGGTTCAGCCCCAGCATTTT
-	TRBD1	TRBV9	TRBJ2-1	CASSVVGQGALDEQFF	TGTGCCAGCAGCGTAGTCGGACAGGGGGCCCTAGATGAGCAGTTCTTC
-	-	TRBV27	TRBJ2-5	CASSTGTTTWETQYF	TGTGCCAGCAGTACCGGGACAACTACCTGGGAGACCCAGTACTTC
-	-	TRBV7-8	TRBJ2-1	CASSLSDSSYNEQFF	TGTGCCAGCAGCTTGAGTGATAGCTCCTACAATGAGCAGTTCTTC
-	-	TRBV7-9	TRBJ2-1	CASSPTAGSSYNEQFF	TGTGCCAGCAGCCCCACAGCCGGGAGCTCCTACAATGAGCAGTTCTTC
-	TRBD2	TRBV28	TRBJ2-1	CASSPMREQHEQFF	TGTGCCAGCAGCCCTATGCGGGAGCAACATGAGCAGTTCTTC
-	-	TRBV9	TRBJ2-1	CASSKDSYNEQFF	TGTGCCAGCAGCAAGGATAGCTACAATGAGCAGTTCTTC
once	-	TRBV30	TRBJ2-2	CAWSVWGSGNTGELFF	TGTGCCTGGAGTGTATGGGGGTCAGGGAACACCGGGGAGCTGTTTTTT
-	-	TRBV9	TRBJ1-1	CASSVVGVGTEAFF	TGTGCCAGCAGCGTAGTCGGGGTCGGCACTGAAGCTTTCTTT
-	TRBD1	TRBV12-3/TRBV12-4	TRBJ2-2	CASTLRITGAMYTGELFF	TGTGCCAGCACCCTCCGAATTACAGGGGCGATGTACACCGGGGAGCTGTTTTTT
-	TRBD1	TRBV19	TRBJ1-1	CASENQQGAPFSEAFF	TGTGCCAGTGAGAACCAACAGGGGGCCCCGTTTTCTGAAGCTTTCTTT